Below, 28 T cell receptor beta chains from the same sample are listed, as sequenced in a study of cytomegalovirus exposure and HLA in healthy donors. PCR used 60 Vbeta primers and 13 Jbeta primers. The repertoire was sequenced with immunoSEQ multiplex PCR; TCRdb's copy has only in-frame clones and lacks some. The profile shows approximately 170,000 clones, about 77% of them singletons. Source material: PBMCs. All receptors come from a middle-aged woman in good health and CMV-seropositive.

Written as DNA, the CDR3 is TGCGCCAGCACACTAGCGGGGACCCTCACAGATACGCAGTATTTT. Translation gives CASTLAGTLTDTQYF. The V gene is TRBV5-1, the J gene TRBJ2-3; 10 bases match TRBD2. Per germline, CDR1 SGHRS and CDR2 YFSETQ. J was trimmed by 2 bases and V by 6 bases; bases with no gene match: 6. This CDR3 comprises 15 residues.

The chain uses TRBV19 and TRBJ1-6; D remains unclear. This CDR3 is built from 13 residues. Trimming left V 10 bases short and J 10 bases short, with 17 bases between. The germline V gene encodes CDR1 LNHDA and CDR2 SQIVND (reference sequence). The CDR3 DNA follows: TGTGCCACCCGGGGAAGCAGGCTATCACCCCTCCACTTT. Its protein product is CATRGSRLSPLHF.

The chain joins TRBV5-4 to TRBJ1-3; 8 positions agree with TRBD1. Germline-derived CDR1 and CDR2 are SGHNT and YYREEE (reference sequence). The length of the CDR3 is 15 residues. V trimming: 4 bases; J trimming: 4 bases; junction bases outside the gene matches: 7. CDR3 coding DNA: TGTGCCAGCAGCCCACAGGGGGGAACGGGAAACACCATATATTTT. It specifies CASSPQGGTGNTIYF.

The chain links TRBV6-5 to TRBJ1-2; no definite D call. CDR3 length: 12 amino acids. Germline CDR1 MNHEY, CDR2 SVGAGI. Trimming left V 6 bases short and J 3 bases short, with 8 bases between. The CDR3 is CASRSQDYGYTF. CDR3 DNA: TGTGCCAGCAGATCCCAGGACTATGGCTACACCTTC.

CDR3 amino acids: CASSFTGQGDGYTF. CDR3 sequence (DNA): TGTGCCAGCAGCTTCACGGGACAGGGGGATGGCTACACCTTC. The chain carries TRBV11-2 and TRBJ1-2; 11 bases match TRBD1. Germline CDR1 is SGHAT and CDR2 is FQNNGV. The CDR3 has 14 amino acids. The junction had 3 bases not matched to a gene; V was cut back by 3 bases and J by 6 bases. The full variable domain, its missing parts supplied by reference TRBV11-2 and TRBJ1-2, is EAGVAQSPRYKIIEKRQSVAFWCNPISGHATLYWYQQILGQGPKLLIQFQNNGVVDDSQLPKDRFSAERLKGVDSTLKIQPAKLEDSAVYLCASSFTGQGDGYTFGSGTRLTVV.

This clone was seen a few times. V gene TRBV4-3 combines with J gene TRBJ1-5; perhaps TRBD1 as D (6 bases). The CDR3 extends over 15 amino acids. From germline, CDR1 is LGHNA and CDR2 YSLEER. Trimming shortened V by 5 bases and J by 3 bases, and 14 bases separated the two germline ends. The CDR3 region has the DNA TGCGCCAGCAGCGGGACACATGGTGACAATCAGCCCCAGCATTTT. It specifies CASSGTHGDNQPQHF.

This rearrangement joins TRBV9 to TRBJ2-2; D is unresolved. Germline V gene data show CDR1 as SGDLS and CDR2 as YYNGEE. This CDR3 comprises 12 residues. Trimming shortened V by 2 bases and J by 4 bases, and 3 bases separated the two germline ends. The CDR3 protein is CASSVRTGELFF. For the CDR3, the DNA is TGTGCCAGCAGCGTCCGCACCGGGGAGCTGTTTTTT.

This chain links TRBV29-1 with TRBJ2-7; TRBD1 agrees at 8 bases. From germline, CDR1 is SQVTM and CDR2 ANQGSEA. CDR3 size: 14 residues. Trimming took 4 bases from V and 2 from J; bases not matched to a gene: 7. Here the CDR3 DNA reads TGCAGCGTTGGCAAAGGGACAGGAACCTACGAGCAGTACTTC. It specifies CSVGKGTGTYEQYF.

The chain links TRBV12-5 to TRBJ2-1; 12 bases map to TRBD2. Germline-derived CDR1 and CDR2 are LGHNT and FRNRAP. The CDR3 sequence is 18 residues long. Trimming at V came to 2 bases and at J to 1 base, leaving 6 bases not matched to a gene. The CDR3 here is CASGLRLAGGLSYNEQFF. The CDR3 DNA reads TGTGCTAGTGGTTTGAGGCTAGCGGGAGGGTTGTCCTACAATGAGCAGTTCTTC. Full variable domain (rest looked up from reference TRBV12-5 and TRBJ2-1): DARVTQTPRHKVTEMGQEVTMRCQPILGHNTVFWYRQTMMQGLELLAYFRNRAPLDDSGMPKDRFSAEMPDATLATLKIQPSEPRDSAVYFCASGLRLAGGLSYNEQFFGPGTRLTVL.

This chain links TRBV11-2 with TRBJ2-7; TRBD1 matches at 10 bases. The CDR3 has 15 residues. Germline values: CDR1 SGHAT, CDR2 FQNNGV. J lost 5 bases, V lost 1 base, and 5 bases had no gene match. CDR3 sequence: CASSLGDRGLDEQYF. DNA for the CDR3: TGTGCCAGCAGCTTAGGGGACAGGGGCTTAGACGAGCAGTACTTC.

The gene calls are TRBV7-9 and TRBJ1-2, with 9 bases identical to TRBD1. Trimming took 1 base from V and 4 from J; bases not matched to a gene: 4. Germline V gives CDR1 SEHNR, CDR2 FQNEAQ (reference sequence). The CDR3 is made up of 15 amino acids. This chain's CDR3 is CASSLEGQGPYGYTF. CDR3 sequence (DNA): TGTGCCAGCAGCTTAGAGGGACAGGGACCCTATGGCTACACCTTC.

Regarding this clone: The same CDR3 arises from other DNA sequences in this sample as well. The chain uses TRBV18 and TRBJ1-1; D perhaps matches TRBD1 (5 bases). Germline V CDR1 and CDR2: KGHSH, LQKENI. This CDR3 is built from 13 residues. The V end was cut by 6 bases, the J end by 1 base, with 9 bases between. The CDR3 DNA is TGTGCCAGCTCCCCCGGACAGAACACTGAAGCTTTCTTT. This codes for CASSPGQNTEAFF.

V gene TRBV9 combines with J gene TRBJ2-1; 11 bases match TRBD1. CDR3 length equals 16 residues. Germline trimming cut 0 bases from V and 7 bases from J; bases unmatched to any gene: 6. The germline gives CDR1 SGDLS, CDR2 YYNGEE. CDR3 region: CASSVGKRDRGNEQFF. The CDR3 DNA sequence: TGTGCCAGCAGCGTAGGGAAACGGGACAGGGGGAATGAGCAGTTCTTC.

The chain employs TRBV30 and TRBJ2-1; 13 bases map to TRBD2. With V trimmed by 4 bases and J by 14 bases, 8 bases remained unmatched. CDR3 length equals 13 residues. Germline V gene sequence: CDR1 GTSNPN, CDR2 SVGIG (reference sequence). DNA of the CDR3: TGTGCCTGGAAGCTTGGGACTAGCGGGATGGAGTTCTTC. It is translated as CAWKLGTSGMEFF.

The genes are TRBV6-5 and TRBJ2-3; 8 bases are shared with TRBD2. The CDR3 consists of 14 residues. V lost 7 bases to trimming and J lost 4 bases; unmatched junction nucleotides: 7. Germline values: CDR1 MNHEY, CDR2 SVGAGI. In nucleotides, the CDR3 is TGTGCCAGCAATCGGGGGGGGGCGGCAGATACGCAGTATTTT. It specifies CASNRGGAADTQYF.

The rearrangement uses TRBV28 and TRBJ1-4; a weak D match, TRBD1 (5 bases). Trimming left V 2 bases short and J 8 bases short, with 12 bases between. CDR1 and CDR2 from the germline V gene are MDHEN and SYDVKM. This CDR3 contains 14 residues. The CDR3: CASSLGGGAEKLFF. The DNA for the CDR3 is TGTGCCAGCAGTTTAGGGGGAGGCGCGGAAAAACTGTTTTTT.

This chain connects TRBV7-8 to TRBJ1-1; perhaps TRBD1 as D (5 bases). The CDR3 extends over 15 amino acids. Germline CDR1 reads SGHVS; CDR2 reads FQNEAQ. Between the trimmed V and J ends, which lost 6 bases and 2 bases, there was a span of 16 bases. CDR3 amino acids: CASRIEGAANTEAFF. CDR3 in DNA: TGTGCCAGCAGGATTGAAGGGGCAGCCAACACTGAAGCTTTCTTT.

This clone has just a few counts. The rearrangement joins TRBV5-1 to TRBJ1-2; TRBD1 aligns across 7 bases. J lost 6 bases, V lost 0 bases, and 11 bases had no gene match. Germline lookup yields CDR1 SGHRS and CDR2 YFSETQ. CDR3 size: 16 residues. Here the CDR3 DNA reads TGCGCCAGCAGCTTGGCGGGACAGTCAGTCAAAGATGGCTACACCTTC. It yields the protein CASSLAGQSVKDGYTF.

The chain links TRBV6-5 to TRBJ2-1; the D gene is possibly TRBD2 (5 bases). CDR3 length: 12 residues. Germline CDR1 reads MNHEY; CDR2 reads SVGAGI. The ends were cut back, 4 bases at V and 10 bases at J, with 11 bases in the middle. CDR3 sequence (DNA): TGTGCCAGCAGTTCCCGGGGTGGAGAGCAGTTCTTC. It codes for CASSSRGGEQFF.

This rearrangement joins TRBV5-6 to TRBJ2-7; the match to TRBD2 covers 8 bases. V gave up 0 bases and J gave up 2 bases; unmatched junction bases: 7. CDR1 is SGHDT, CDR2 YYEEEE, per germline. The CDR3 loop spans 16 amino acids. The CDR3 spells CASSLAGAGGPYEQYF. DNA for the CDR3: TGTGCCAGCAGCTTGGCCGGCGCGGGGGGCCCCTACGAGCAGTACTTC. Looking up the rest from reference TRBV5-6 and TRBJ2-7 gives the full variable domain: DAGVTQSPTHLIKTRGQQVTLRCSPKSGHDTVSWYQQALGQGPQFIFQYYEEEERQRGNFPDRFSGHQFPNYSSELNVNALLLGDSALYLCASSLAGAGGPYEQYFGPGTRLTVT.

This clone appeared a few times. The rearrangement links TRBV4-3 to TRBJ1-1; D gene uncertain. The CDR3 is 14 amino acids. CDR1 and CDR2 from the germline V gene are LGHNA and YSLEER. Trimming took off 0 bases at V and 1 base at J, with 6 bases between the two ends. The CDR3 is CASSQERGNTEAFF. The CDR3 nucleotides read TGCGCCAGCAGCCAAGAGCGGGGGAACACTGAAGCTTTCTTT.

V is TRBV18 and J is TRBJ2-3; D possibly corresponds to TRBD1 (6 bases). The germline gives CDR1 KGHSH, CDR2 LQKENI. V dropped 6 bases and J dropped 2 bases, with 21 bases sitting between them. The CDR3 extends over 17 amino acids. CDR3 region: CASSPRDGKGDTDTQYF. In DNA, the CDR3 is TGTGCCAGCTCTCCTCGGGACGGGAAGGGGGACACAGATACGCAGTATTTT. The whole variable domain, filled in from reference TRBV18 and TRBJ2-3, reads NAGVMQNPRHLVRRRGQEARLRCSPMKGHSHVYWYRQLPEEGLKFMVYLQKENIIDESGMPKERFSAEFPKEGPSILRIQQVVRGDSAAYFCASSPRDGKGDTDTQYFGPGTRLTVL.

This clone appeared a few times. This chain joins TRBV19 and TRBJ2-1; D unresolved. Germline CDR1 is LNHDA and CDR2 is SQIVND (reference sequence). The CDR3 covers 14 residues. Deletions cut 3 bases from V and 1 base from J, with 7 bases between. CDR3 bases: TGTGCCAGTAGTATCCCACAGTCCTACAATGAGCAGTTCTTC. Translating it yields CASSIPQSYNEQFF.

Details on this clone: This sample also contains other DNA sequences that code for the same CDR3. The chain links TRBV30 to TRBJ2-3; D not certain. Trimming took off 2 bases at V and 3 bases at J, with 3 bases between the two ends. Germline CDR1 reads GTSNPN; CDR2 reads SVGIG (reference sequence). The CDR3 loop spans 11 amino acids. CDR3 in DNA: TGTGCCTGGAGTCCTACAGATACGCAGTATTTT. It is translated as CAWSPTDTQYF.

This chain joins TRBV5-4 and TRBJ2-5, with 8 bases fitting TRBD1. The J call is doubtful: the DNA matches TRBJ2-7 better. The CDR3 consists of 13 residues. CDR1 is SGHNT and CDR2 is YYREEE in the germline V gene (reference sequence). This CDR3 reads CASGHRGSYEQYF. CDR3 bases: TGTGCCAGCGGCCACAGGGGGAGCTACGAGCAGTACTTC.

The CDR3: CARGDYRTDTQYF. The CDR3 DNA follows: TGCGCCAGGGGGGACTACCGCACAGATACGCAGTATTTT. V usage is TRBV10-1 and J usage is TRBJ2-3; TRBD2 agrees at 7 bases. The CDR3 runs 13 residues. From germline, CDR1 is WNHNN and CDR2 SYGVQD (reference sequence). J lost 1 base, V lost 9 bases, and 4 bases had no gene match.

The chain recombines TRBV29-1 with TRBJ2-3; 7 bases line up with TRBD1. Losses at the gene ends were 6 bases for V and 2 bases for J; bases not matched to a gene: 8. Germline CDR1 is SQVTM and CDR2 is ANQGSEA. The CDR3 consists of 14 residues. The CDR3 region has the DNA TGCAGCGTCCGTAGGGGGCTTGACACAGATACGCAGTATTTT. Protein: CSVRRGLDTDTQYF.

This sequence joins TRBV6-6 and TRBJ2-5; TRBD1 matches 11 bases. The J call is in doubt because the DNA end fits TRBJ2-7 better. This CDR3 region has 15 residues. Germline V lookup: CDR1 MNHNY, CDR2 SVGAGI (reference sequence). CDR3 in amino acids: CASSSGQGASGEQYF. In DNA, the CDR3 is TGTGCCAGCAGTTCCGGACAGGGGGCCTCCGGCGAGCAGTACTTC.